These T cell receptor beta chains were read from a single sample in a study of T-cell memory formation after mild COVID-19. From the 5' RACE reads, TCRdb called clonotypes with MiXCR, one entry per CDR3 protein. This repertoire shows around 150,000 distinct CDR3 sequences, about 14% found once; its top ten account for 12% to 15%. The sequenced sample was PBMCs or a T cell subset sorted from them (not recorded which). These receptors all stem from an adult woman who had mild COVID-19 (a few samples of this study predate the infection). Cell type and time point are not known. Both conserved end residues are trimmed from each CDR3.

V	J	CDR3
TRBV7-9	TRBJ2-1	ASSQDHNEQF
TRBV6-2/TRBV6-3	TRBJ2-3	ASSYGLARADTQY
TRBV2	TRBJ2-7	ASSEALSRALSYEQY
TRBV11-1	TRBJ2-1	ASSLAPSGADNEQF
TRBV7-2	TRBJ2-7	ASSRQPGQGIYEQY
TRBV9	TRBJ1-1	ASSTSGLNTEAF
TRBV7-9	TRBJ2-3	ASSRTGTDTQY
TRBV5-4	TRBJ2-7	ASSSAGTSGGSYEQY
TRBV12-3/TRBV12-4	TRBJ2-4	ASSPLANIQY
TRBV21-1	TRBJ2-5	ASTLRTRGPETQY
TRBV6-6	TRBJ1-1	ASSPQENTEAF
TRBV5-1	TRBJ2-1	ASSSWTGGGDEQF
TRBV12-3/TRBV12-4	TRBJ1-2	ASFPGPNYGYT
TRBV29-1	TRBJ2-1	SVGDNEQF
TRBV6-1	TRBJ2-7	ASKNLEGFGDEQY
TRBV5-1	TRBJ2-5	ASSRGLAAYETQY
TRBV4-3	TRBJ1-2	ASSQDRGPYGYT
TRBV6-5	TRBJ2-6	ASSRPGAGANVLT
TRBV29-1	TRBJ2-2	SAAQGADRGGELF
TRBV12-3/TRBV12-4	TRBJ1-5	ASSLGDRGQPQH
TRBV27	TRBJ2-1	ASTRAGYNEQF
TRBV15	TRBJ1-2	ATSREGHRQALYGYT
TRBV7-2	TRBJ2-1	ASSASGTLYNEQF
TRBV20-1	TRBJ1-2	SSDRQGEVDSYT
TRBV12-3/TRBV12-4	TRBJ2-3	ASSLAPGGTSTDTQY
TRBV29-1	TRBJ2-7	SVGSGGQWGEQY
TRBV20-1	TRBJ2-7	SARDMTAPYEQY
TRBV10-3	TRBJ2-2	AISMGLAGTNTGELF
TRBV5-1	TRBJ2-1	ASRFLAGGMNEQF
TRBV5-1	TRBJ2-5	ASSPQGARETQY
TRBV4-2	TRBJ2-6	ASSQDRPGAAGANVLT
TRBV3-1	TRBJ2-2	ASQRGVNTGELF